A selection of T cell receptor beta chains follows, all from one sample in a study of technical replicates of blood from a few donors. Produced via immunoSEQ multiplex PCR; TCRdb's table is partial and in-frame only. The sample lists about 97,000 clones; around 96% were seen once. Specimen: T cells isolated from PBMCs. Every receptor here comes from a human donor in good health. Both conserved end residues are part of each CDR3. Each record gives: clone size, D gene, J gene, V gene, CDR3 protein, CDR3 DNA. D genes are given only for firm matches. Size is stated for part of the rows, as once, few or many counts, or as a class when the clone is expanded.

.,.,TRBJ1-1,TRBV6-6,CASSYSPGVNTEAFF,TGTGCCAGCAGTTACTCTCCAGGGGTGAACACTGAAGCTTTCTTT
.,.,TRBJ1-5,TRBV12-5,CASGAGHQPQHF,TGTGCTAGTGGTGCGGGGCATCAGCCCCAGCATTTT
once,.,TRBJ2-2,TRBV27,CASSLGGRRTGELFF,TGTGCCAGCAGTTTAGGAGGACGAAGAACCGGGGAGCTGTTTTTT
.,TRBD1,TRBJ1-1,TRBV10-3,CAISEGQGGKNTEAFF,TGTGCCATCAGTGAGGGACAGGGCGGGAAGAACACTGAAGCTTTCTTT
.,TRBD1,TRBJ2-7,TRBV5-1,CASSRVQGGSYEQYF,TGCGCCAGCTCCAGAGTACAGGGGGGATCCTACGAGCAGTACTTC
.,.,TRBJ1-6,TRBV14,CASSPNPVSPLHF,TGTGCCAGCAGCCCCAACCCAGTTTCACCCCTCCACTTT
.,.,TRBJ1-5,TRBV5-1,CASSLTGYVDQPQHF,TGCGCCAGCAGCTTAACAGGGTATGTGGATCAGCCCCAGCATTTT
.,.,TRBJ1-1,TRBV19,CASSPGPPIPEAFF,TGTGCCAGTAGTCCAGGCCCTCCTATACCGGAAGCTTTCTTT
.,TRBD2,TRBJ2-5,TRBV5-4,CASTRGGPRQETQYF,TGTGCCAGCACCCGCGGGGGGCCGCGGCAAGAGACCCAGTACTTC
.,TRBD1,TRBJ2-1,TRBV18,CASSSPGTGFEQFF,TGTGCCAGCTCATCCCCGGGGACAGGGTTTGAGCAGTTCTTC
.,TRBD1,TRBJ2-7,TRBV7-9,CASSYPGTGRREQYF,TGTGCCAGCAGCTACCCCGGGACAGGACGTCGCGAGCAGTACTTC
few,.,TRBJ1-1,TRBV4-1,CASRFVGKNTEAFF,TGCGCCAGCAGGTTTGTCGGGAAGAACACTGAAGCTTTCTTT
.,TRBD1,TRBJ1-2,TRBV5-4,CASSWGTENYGYTF,TGTGCCAGCAGCTGGGGGACAGAGAACTATGGCTACACCTTC
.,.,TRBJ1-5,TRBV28,CASSFFHGGGGSNQPQHF,TGTGCCAGCAGTTTCTTTCATGGTGGCGGGGGCTCCAATCAGCCCCAGCATTTT
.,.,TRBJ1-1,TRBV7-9,CASSLSEFEAFF,TGTGCCAGCAGCTTATCCGAGTTTGAAGCTTTCTTT
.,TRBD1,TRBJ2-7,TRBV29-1,CSVVGTAYEQYF,TGCAGCGTTGTGGGGACAGCCTACGAGCAGTACTTC
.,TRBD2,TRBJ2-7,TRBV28,CASSNRLAGFYEQYF,TGTGCCAGCAGTAACCGGCTAGCGGGATTCTACGAGCAGTACTTC
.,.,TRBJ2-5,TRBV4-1,CASSQPRDFRETQYF,TGCGCCAGCAGCCAACCCAGGGATTTCCGGGAGACCCAGTACTTC
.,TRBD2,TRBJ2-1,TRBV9,CASSSGGAGSSYNEQFF,TGTGCCAGCAGCTCGGGGGGTGCAGGGTCCTCCTACAATGAGCAGTTCTTC
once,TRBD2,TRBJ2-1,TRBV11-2,CASSLSGGHYNEQFF,TGTGCCAGCAGCCTCAGCGGGGGGCACTACAATGAGCAGTTCTTC
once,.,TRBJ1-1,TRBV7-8,CASSLVRAMGSTEAFF,TGTGCCAGCAGCTTAGTTCGCGCGATGGGGAGCACTGAAGCTTTCTTT
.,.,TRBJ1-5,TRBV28,CASSLWDLAQHF,TGTGCCAGCAGTTTATGGGACTTAGCCCAGCATTTT
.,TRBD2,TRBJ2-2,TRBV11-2,CARPAGGLGGELFF,TGTGCCCGGCCAGCGGGAGGTCTCGGGGGGGAGCTGTTTTTT
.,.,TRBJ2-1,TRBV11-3,CASSLEVLTNEQFF,TGTGCCAGCAGCTTAGAGGTTCTAACCAATGAGCAGTTCTTC
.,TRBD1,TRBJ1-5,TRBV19,CASSERGRGNQPQHF,TGTGCCAGTAGTGAAAGGGGGCGAGGCAATCAGCCCCAGCATTTT
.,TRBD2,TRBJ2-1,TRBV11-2,CASSLGGRTSGKGEQFF,TGTGCCAGCAGCTTAGGGGGGAGGACTAGCGGGAAAGGTGAGCAGTTCTTC
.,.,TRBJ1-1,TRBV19,CAASATGNTEAFF,TGTGCCGCGTCCGCGACAGGGAACACTGAAGCTTTCTTT
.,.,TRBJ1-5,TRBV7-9,CASSLSGMSNQPQHF,TGTGCCAGCAGCTTAAGCGGCATGTCCAATCAGCCCCAGCATTTT
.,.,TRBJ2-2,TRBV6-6,CASSYQGGTGELFF,TGTGCCAGCAGCTATCAGGGAGGAACCGGGGAGCTGTTTTTT
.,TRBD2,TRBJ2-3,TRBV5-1,CASSLTAGRVDTQYF,TGCGCCAGCAGCTTGACAGCGGGACGTGTAGATACGCAGTATTTT
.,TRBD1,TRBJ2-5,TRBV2,CASSVGTGQETQYF,TGTGCCAGCAGTGTGGGGACAGGGCAAGAGACCCAGTACTTC
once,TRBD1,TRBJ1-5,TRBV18,CASSPVLNTRDLFVRDRTNQPQHF,TGTGCCAGCTCACCAGTATTAAATACCCGCGATCTTTTTGTGCGGGACAGAACTAATCAGCCCCAGCATTTT
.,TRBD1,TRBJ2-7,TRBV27,CASSSLTGSSYEQYF,TGTGCCAGCAGTTCTTTGACAGGGTCCTCCTACGAGCAGTACTTC
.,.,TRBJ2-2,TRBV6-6,CASRGQDTGELFF,TGTGCCAGCAGGGGGCAGGACACCGGGGAGCTGTTTTTT
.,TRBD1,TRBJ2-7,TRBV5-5,CASSSGQGAYEQYF,TGTGCCAGCAGCTCAGGACAGGGGGCGTACGAGCAGTACTTC